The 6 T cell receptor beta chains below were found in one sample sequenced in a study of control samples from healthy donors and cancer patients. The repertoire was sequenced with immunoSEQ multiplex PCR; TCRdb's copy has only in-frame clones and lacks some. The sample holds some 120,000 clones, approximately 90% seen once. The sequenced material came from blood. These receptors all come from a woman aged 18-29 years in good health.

The DNA for the CDR3 is TGTGCCAGCAGTTTAAACTTTTACGGGGCAGATATCTATGGCTACACCTTC. Its protein is CASSLNFYGADIYGYTF. The chain couples TRBV27 to TRBJ1-2, with a weak D call TRBD1 (5 bases). The CDR3 extends over 17 amino acids. Trimming took off 2 bases at V and 4 bases at J, with 20 bases between the two ends. The germline V gene encodes CDR1 MNHEY and CDR2 SMNVEV (reference sequence).

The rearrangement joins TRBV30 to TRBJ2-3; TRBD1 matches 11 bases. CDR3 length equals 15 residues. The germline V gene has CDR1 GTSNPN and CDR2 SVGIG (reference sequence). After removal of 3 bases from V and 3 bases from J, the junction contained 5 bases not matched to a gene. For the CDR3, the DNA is TGTGCCTGGAGAACCGGGACAGGGGGAACAGATACGCAGTATTTT. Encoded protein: CAWRTGTGGTDTQYF.

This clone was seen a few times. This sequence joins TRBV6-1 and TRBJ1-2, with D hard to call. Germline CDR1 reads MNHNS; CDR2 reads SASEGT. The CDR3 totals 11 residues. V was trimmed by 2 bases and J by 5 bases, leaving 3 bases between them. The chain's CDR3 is CASSELYGYTF. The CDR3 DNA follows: TGTGCCAGCAGTGAATTGTATGGCTACACCTTC.

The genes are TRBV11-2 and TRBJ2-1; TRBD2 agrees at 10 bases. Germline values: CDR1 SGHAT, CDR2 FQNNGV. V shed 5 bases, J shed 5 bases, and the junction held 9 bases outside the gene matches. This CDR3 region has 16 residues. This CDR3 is CASSPRGLAENNEQFF. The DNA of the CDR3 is TGTGCCAGCAGCCCAAGAGGACTAGCGGAAAACAATGAGCAGTTCTTC.

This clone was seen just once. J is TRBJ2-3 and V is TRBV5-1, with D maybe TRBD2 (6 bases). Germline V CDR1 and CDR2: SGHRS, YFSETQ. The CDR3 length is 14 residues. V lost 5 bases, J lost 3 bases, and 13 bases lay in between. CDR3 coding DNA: TGCGCCAGCAGGGGGAGGTCCGCGACAGATACGCAGTATTTT. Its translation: CASRGRSATDTQYF. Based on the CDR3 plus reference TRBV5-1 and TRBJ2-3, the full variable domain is KAGVTQTPRYLIKTRGQQVTLSCSPISGHRSVSWYQQTPGQGLQFLFEYFSETQRNKGNFPGRFSGRQFSNSRSEMNVSTLELGDSALYLCASRGRSATDTQYFGPGTRLTVL.

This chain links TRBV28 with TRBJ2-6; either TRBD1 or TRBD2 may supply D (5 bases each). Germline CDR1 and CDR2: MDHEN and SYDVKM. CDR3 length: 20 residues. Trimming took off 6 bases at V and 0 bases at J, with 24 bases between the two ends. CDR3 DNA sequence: TGTGCCAGCAGCTTCCTTCGGGGCGGCACAAATCTCTCTGGGGCCAACGTCCTGACTTTC. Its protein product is CASSFLRGGTNLSGANVLTF.